The rows below give T cell receptor beta chains drawn from one sample of a study of blood T cell repertoires in COVID-19. Only in-frame clones appear in the TCRdb table, and some are missing; sequencing was by immunoSEQ multiplex PCR. Here the sample spans over 150,000 clones, roughly nine tenths being singletons. Source material: peripheral blood. The receptors come from a man aged 45-65 years with acute or convalescent COVID-19. Each CDR3 is given with its conserved first and last residue.

J: TRBJ1-6
V: TRBV4-1
CDR3: CASSLTLQESSYNSPLHF

J: TRBJ2-3
V: TRBV11-2
CDR3: CASSAGQLTDTQYF

J: TRBJ2-1
V: TRBV7-3
CDR3: CASSLLAVSYNEQFF

J: TRBJ2-2
V: TRBV27
CDR3: CASSFRRGGTGELFF

J: TRBJ2-2
V: TRBV5-6
CDR3: CASRSSGSPGELFF

J: TRBJ2-1
V: TRBV19
CDR3: CASSLSPGQFFNEQFF

J: TRBJ1-2
V: TRBV10-1
CDR3: CASSRTGARPNYGYTF

J: TRBJ1-1
V: TRBV15
CDR3: CATGTGTGSEAFF

J: TRBJ1-1
V: TRBV7-2
CDR3: CASSLVGADSEAFF

J: TRBJ1-2
V: TRBV9
CDR3: CASSVEGAGYGYTF

J: TRBJ2-7
V: TRBV27
CDR3: CASTTGTGVYEQYF

J: TRBJ1-1
V: TRBV3-1/TRBV3-2
CDR3: CASSHTTGGTEAFF

J: TRBJ2-6
V: TRBV28
CDR3: CASKFYHLTGANVLTF

J: TRBJ2-7
V: TRBV28
CDR3: CASNPQLAGRYEQYF

J: TRBJ1-2
V: TRBV7-8
CDR3: CASSLGLPYGYTF

J: TRBJ1-5
V: TRBV5-5
CDR3: CASSPTGQTSQPQHF